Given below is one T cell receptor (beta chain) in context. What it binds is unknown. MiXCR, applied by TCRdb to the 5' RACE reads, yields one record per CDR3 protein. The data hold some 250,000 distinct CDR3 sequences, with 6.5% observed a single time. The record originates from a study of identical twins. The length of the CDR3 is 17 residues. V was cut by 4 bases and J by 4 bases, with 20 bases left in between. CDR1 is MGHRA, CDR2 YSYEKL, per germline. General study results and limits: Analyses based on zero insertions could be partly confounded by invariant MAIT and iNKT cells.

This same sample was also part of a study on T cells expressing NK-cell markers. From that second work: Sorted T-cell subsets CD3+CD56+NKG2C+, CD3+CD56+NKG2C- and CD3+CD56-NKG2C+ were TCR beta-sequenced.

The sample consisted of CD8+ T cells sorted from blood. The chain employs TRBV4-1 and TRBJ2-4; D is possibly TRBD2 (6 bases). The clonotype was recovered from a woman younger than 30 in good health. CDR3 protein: CASSLSGGGTRKNIQYF. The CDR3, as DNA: TGCGCCAGCAGCCTATCGGGTGGGGGGACTCGAAAAAACATTCAGTACTTC.